The 2 T cell receptor beta chains listed next were all sequenced from one sample in a study of early T cells in non-severe SARS-CoV-2 infection. Each CDR3 protein is one row after TCRdb ran MiXCR on the 5' RACE reads. The data contain about 30,000 distinct CDR3 sequences, around 5.7% of them singletons. The sequenced sample was whole blood. The receptors come from an adult who was a healthcare worker with PCR-confirmed SARS-CoV-2 infection or an uninfected control (not recorded which).

This chain joins TRBV4-3 and TRBJ2-7; 8 bases map to TRBD1. The CDR3 runs to 15 residues. Germline trimming cut 5 bases from V and 1 base from J; bases unmatched to any gene: 7. Germline V gene lookup returns CDR1 LGHNA and CDR2 YSLEER. CDR3 nucleotide sequence: TGCGCCAGCAGCGGCTCCGGGACAGGATCCTACGAGCAGTACTTC. It is translated as CASSGSGTGSYEQYF.

This clonotype showed up many times. The chain combines TRBV7-6 with TRBJ1-3; the D gene is possibly TRBD1 (6 bases). The CDR3 contains 12 residues. CDR1 is SGHVS and CDR2 is FNYEAQ in the germline V gene. V was trimmed by 5 bases and J by 15 bases, leaving 17 bases between them. The CDR3 DNA follows: TGTGCCAGCAGCGCCAGACAGGCGGCACCATATTTT. It encodes CASSARQAAPYF. The whole variable domain, remainder taken from reference TRBV7-6 and TRBJ1-3, is GAGVSQSPRYKVTKRGQDVALRCDPISGHVSLYWYRQALGQGPEFLTYFNYEAQQDKSGLPNDRFSAERPEGSISTLTIQRTEQRDSAMYRCASSARQAAPYFGEGSWLTVV.